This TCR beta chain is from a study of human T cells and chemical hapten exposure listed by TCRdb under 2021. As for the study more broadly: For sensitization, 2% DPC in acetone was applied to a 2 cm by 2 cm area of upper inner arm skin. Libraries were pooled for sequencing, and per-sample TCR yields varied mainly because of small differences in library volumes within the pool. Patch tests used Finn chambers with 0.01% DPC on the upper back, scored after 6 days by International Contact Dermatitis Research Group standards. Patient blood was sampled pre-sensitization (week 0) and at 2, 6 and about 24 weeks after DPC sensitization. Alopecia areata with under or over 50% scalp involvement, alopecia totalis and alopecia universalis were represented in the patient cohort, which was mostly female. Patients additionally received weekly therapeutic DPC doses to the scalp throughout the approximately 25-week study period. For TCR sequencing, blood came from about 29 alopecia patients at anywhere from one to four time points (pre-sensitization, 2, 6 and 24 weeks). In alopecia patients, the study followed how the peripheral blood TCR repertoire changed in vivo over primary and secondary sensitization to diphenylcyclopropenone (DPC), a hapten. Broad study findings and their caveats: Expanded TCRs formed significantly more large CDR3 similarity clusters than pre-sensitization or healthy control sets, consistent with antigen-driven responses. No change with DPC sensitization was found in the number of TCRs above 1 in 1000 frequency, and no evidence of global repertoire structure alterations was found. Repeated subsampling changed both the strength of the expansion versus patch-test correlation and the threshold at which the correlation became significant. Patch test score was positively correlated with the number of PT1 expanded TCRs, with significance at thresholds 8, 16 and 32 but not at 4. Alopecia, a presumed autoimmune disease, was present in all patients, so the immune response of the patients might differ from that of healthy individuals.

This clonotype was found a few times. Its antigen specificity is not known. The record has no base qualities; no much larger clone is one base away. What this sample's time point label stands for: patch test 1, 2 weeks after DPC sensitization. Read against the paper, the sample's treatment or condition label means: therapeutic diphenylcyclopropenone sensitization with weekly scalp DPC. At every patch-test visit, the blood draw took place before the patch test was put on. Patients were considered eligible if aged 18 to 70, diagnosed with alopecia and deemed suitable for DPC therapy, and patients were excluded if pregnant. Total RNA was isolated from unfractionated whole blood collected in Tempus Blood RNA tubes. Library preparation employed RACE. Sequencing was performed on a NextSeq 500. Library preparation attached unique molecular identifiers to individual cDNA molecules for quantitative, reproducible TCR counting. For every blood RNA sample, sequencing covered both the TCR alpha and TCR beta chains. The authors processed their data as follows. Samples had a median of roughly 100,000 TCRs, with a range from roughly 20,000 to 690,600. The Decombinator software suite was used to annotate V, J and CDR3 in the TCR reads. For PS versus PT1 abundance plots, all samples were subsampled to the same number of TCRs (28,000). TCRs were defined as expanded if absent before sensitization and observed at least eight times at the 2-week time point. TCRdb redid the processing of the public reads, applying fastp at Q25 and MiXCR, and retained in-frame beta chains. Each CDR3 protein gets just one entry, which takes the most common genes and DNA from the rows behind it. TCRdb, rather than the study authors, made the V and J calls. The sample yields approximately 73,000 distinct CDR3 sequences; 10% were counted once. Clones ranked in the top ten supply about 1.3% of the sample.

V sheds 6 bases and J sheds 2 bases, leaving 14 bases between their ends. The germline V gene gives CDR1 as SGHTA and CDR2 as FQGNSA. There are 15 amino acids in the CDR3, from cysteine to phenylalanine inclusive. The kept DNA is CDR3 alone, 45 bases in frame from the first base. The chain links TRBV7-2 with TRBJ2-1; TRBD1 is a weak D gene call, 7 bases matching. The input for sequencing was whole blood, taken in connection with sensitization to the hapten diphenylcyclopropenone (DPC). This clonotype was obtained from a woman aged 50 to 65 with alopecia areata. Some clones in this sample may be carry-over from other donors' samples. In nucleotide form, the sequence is TGTGCCAGCAGAAGCCCAGGGGGGCCCTACAATGAGCAGTTCTTC. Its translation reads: CASRSPGGPYNEQFF.